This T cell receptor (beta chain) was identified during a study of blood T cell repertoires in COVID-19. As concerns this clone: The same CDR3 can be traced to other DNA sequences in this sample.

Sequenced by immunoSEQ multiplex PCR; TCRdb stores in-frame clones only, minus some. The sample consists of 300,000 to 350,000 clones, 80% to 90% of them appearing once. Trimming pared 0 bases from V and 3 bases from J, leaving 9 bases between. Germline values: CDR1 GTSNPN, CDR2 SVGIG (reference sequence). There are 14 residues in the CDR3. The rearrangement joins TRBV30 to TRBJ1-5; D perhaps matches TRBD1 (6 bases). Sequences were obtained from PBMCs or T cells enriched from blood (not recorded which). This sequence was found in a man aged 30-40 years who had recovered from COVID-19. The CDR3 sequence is CAWSVGGANQPQHF. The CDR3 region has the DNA TGTGCCTGGAGTGTGGGGGGGGCCAATCAGCCCCAGCATTTT.